This TCR beta chain was captured in a study of CXCR3-negative and CXCR3-positive naive CD8 T cells. As for the study in general: Each library held about 1.5 +/- 0.3 million TRB reads, approximately 130 million in total.

The authors made the TRB cDNA libraries by 5' RACE using UMI labels. From the 5' RACE reads, TCRdb lists one entry per CDR3 protein and no DNA. The sample spans some 140,000 distinct CDR3 sequences; the ten largest clones claim approximately 0.5%. This CDR3 spans 14 amino acids. Looked up from germline, CDR1 is SQVTM and CDR2 is ANQGSEA. Each CD8+ T cell subset was sorted in triplicate, 330,000 or so cells each. Naive CD8+ T cells displayed a CD45RO-CCR7+CD27+CD95- phenotype. A remark on this clonotype: What it binds is not known.

General study points: Both of the naive subsets showed about the same high diversity, but memory CD8+ cells had much less. TRB CDR3s were more hydrophobic in CXCR3-positive than in CXCR3-negative naive cells.

Material for sequencing was naive CXCR3+ CD8+ T cells from blood. The subset denotes: CD45RO-CCR7+CD27+CD95- naive CD8+ T cells expressing CXCR3 (TNR3+). The clonotype originates from a human donor in good health. Some clones in this sample may be carry-over from other donors' samples. The chain joins TRBV29-1 to TRBJ1-1; without DNA, the TCRdb call of TRBD1 cannot be checked. The CDR3 sequence is CSVEGTGGSTEAFF. Using reference TRBV29-1 and TRBJ1-1 for the parts outside the CDR3, the full variable domain is SAVISQKPSRDICQRGTSLTIQCQVDSQVTMMFWYRQQPGQSLTLIATANQGSEATYESGFVIDKFPISRPNLTFSTLTVSNMSPEDSSIYLCSVEGTGGSTEAFFGQGTRLTVV.